This record covers a single T cell receptor beta chain. Its specificity is not known. The table came from immunoSEQ multiplex PCR; TCRdb's copy has only in-frame clones and leaves some out. Of more than 12,000 clones detected, about 86% appear once; the ten largest clones hold 6.5% to 8%. Looked up from germline, CDR1 is SEHNR and CDR2 is FQNEAQ (reference sequence). The CDR3 is 13 amino acids. The V gene end was trimmed by 2 bases and the J gene end by 3 bases; junction bases not matched to a gene: 1. These data come from a study of OX40 agonist ivuxolimab in advanced cancers. Study details: Partial responses were achieved by three patients, of whom one had hepatocellular carcinoma and two had cutaneous melanoma.

Study results and caveats: On average, CD8+ T cells showed a greater number of expanded clones than CD4+. Among expanded peripheral T cells, antigen specificity went undetermined. Clonal expansion was seen in CD4+ and CD8+ blood T cells by week 6 at 0.1 to 3.0 mg/kg.

The chain employs TRBV7-9 and TRBJ2-7; 7 bases map to TRBD1. The source of this sequence is an adult with an advanced solid tumor such as melanoma, head and neck, liver or kidney cancer. This specimen was CD4+ or CD8+ T cells sorted from blood, taken in a trial of the OX40 agonist ivuxolimab. CDR3 region: CASSLSGGYEQYF. For the CDR3, the DNA is TGTGCCAGCAGCTTATCAGGGGGCTACGAGCAGTACTTC.